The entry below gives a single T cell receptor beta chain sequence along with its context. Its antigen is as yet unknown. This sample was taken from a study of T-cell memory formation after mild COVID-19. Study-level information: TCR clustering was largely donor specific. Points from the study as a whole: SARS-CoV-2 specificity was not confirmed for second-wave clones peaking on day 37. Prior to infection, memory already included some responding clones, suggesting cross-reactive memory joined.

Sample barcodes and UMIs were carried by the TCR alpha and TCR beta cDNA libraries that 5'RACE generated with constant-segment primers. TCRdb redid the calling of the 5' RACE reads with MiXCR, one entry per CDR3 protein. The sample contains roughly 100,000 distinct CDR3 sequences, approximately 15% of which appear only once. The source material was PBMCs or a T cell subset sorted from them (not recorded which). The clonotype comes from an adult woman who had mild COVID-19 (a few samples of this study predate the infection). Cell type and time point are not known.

CDR3 region: CASSISPARTTLTGELFF. CDR3 nucleotide sequence: TGTGCCAGTAGTATCTCTCCCGCTAGGACTACTCTCACCGGGGAGCTGTTTTTT. The J gene is TRBJ2-2, the V gene TRBV19, with D tentatively TRBD2 (6 bases). Trimming removed 3 bases from V and 4 bases from J, with 21 bases in between. This CDR3 is 18 amino acids long. Germline CDR1 LNHDA, CDR2 SQIVND (reference sequence).